The 20 T cell receptor beta chains presented below share a single source sample, sequenced in a study of CD8 T cells in Susac syndrome. RNA in amounts of about 0.45 to 1 ug was reverse transcribed with random hexamers. TCRdb reanalysed the immunoSEQ multiplex PCR reads using MiXCR and keeps one entry per CDR3 protein. The data contain about 85,000 distinct CDR3 sequences, roughly 94% of them singletons. Material: CD8+ T cells from PBMCs. The receptors shown here come from a human donor with Susac syndrome.

The genes are TRBV20-1 and TRBJ2-2; tentative D call: TRBD1 (5 bases). Germline V lookup: CDR1 DFQATT, CDR2 SNEGSKA (reference sequence). CDR3 length: 15 amino acids. V lost 3 bases to trimming and J lost 4 bases, with 15 bases between them. CDR3 region: CSARDTERPTGELFF. CDR3 bases: TGCAGTGCTAGGGACACCGAAAGACCCACCGGGGAGCTGTTTTTT.

The chain joins TRBV20-1 to TRBJ2-3; D unclear. Trimming took 5 bases from V and 6 from J, leaving 9 bases between them. The CDR3 totals 11 residues. Per the germline V gene, CDR1 is DFQATT and CDR2 is SNEGSKA (reference sequence). In DNA, the CDR3 is TGCAGTGCTTGGGCGCTGGATACGCAGTATTTT. Translating gives CSAWALDTQYF.

The chain recombines TRBV5-4 with TRBJ1-1; D gene unclear. Trimming shortened V by 3 bases and J by 4 bases, and 7 bases separated the two germline ends. Germline loops: CDR1 SGHNT, CDR2 YYREEE (reference sequence). CDR3 length: 12 amino acids. The CDR3 region is CASSWKSTEAFF. CDR3 nucleotide sequence: TGTGCCAGCAGCTGGAAAAGCACTGAAGCTTTCTTT.

The rearrangement links TRBV20-1 to TRBJ2-7, with 7 bases matching TRBD1. The CDR3 consists of 14 residues. V lost 0 bases to trimming and J lost 3 bases; unmatched junction nucleotides: 5. The germline V gene encodes CDR1 DFQATT and CDR2 SNEGSKA (reference sequence). The CDR3 protein is CSARDYRGFYEQYF. Written as DNA, the CDR3 is TGCAGTGCTAGAGATTACAGGGGCTTCTACGAGCAGTACTTC.

V is TRBV29-1 and J is TRBJ2-1; D gene uncertain. Germline CDR1 reads SQVTM; CDR2 reads ANQGSEA. CDR3 length equals 13 residues. The germline V and J ends were trimmed by 5 bases and 5 bases, with 13 bases remaining between them. The chain's CDR3 is CSVLRFEDNEQFF. The CDR3 DNA reads TGCAGCGTTTTAAGGTTCGAAGACAATGAGCAGTTCTTC.

The chain employs TRBV20-1 and TRBJ2-3; 11 bases fit TRBD2. Germline V CDR1 and CDR2: DFQATT, SNEGSKA (reference sequence). The V gene end was trimmed by 3 bases and the J gene end by 0 bases; junction bases not matched to a gene: 5. The CDR3 spans 16 residues. CDR3 in DNA: TGCAGTGCTAGCCCAAGACTAGCGGGAAGCACAGATACGCAGTATTTT. Its translation is CSASPRLAGSTDTQYF.

The chain employs TRBV27 and TRBJ1-5; D unclear. Germline assignment: CDR1 MNHEY and CDR2 SMNVEV (reference sequence). The ends were cut back, 5 bases at V and 2 bases at J, with 16 bases in the middle. The CDR3 is 16 residues long. This CDR3 reads CASSPDGYSGNQPQHF. For the CDR3, the DNA is TGTGCCAGCAGTCCGGACGGGTATAGTGGCAATCAGCCCCAGCATTTT.

V usage is TRBV19 and J usage is TRBJ2-7, with TRBD2 matching 8 bases. This CDR3 spans 15 amino acids. V lost 3 bases to trimming and J lost 2 bases; unmatched junction nucleotides: 6. The V gene's germline CDR1 is LNHDA and CDR2 SQIVND (reference sequence). Here the CDR3 DNA reads TGTGCCAGTAGTATGTCGACTAGCGCCACCTACGAGCAGTACTTC. It encodes CASSMSTSATYEQYF.

The chain combines TRBV2 with TRBJ2-7; no clear D gene. Looked up from germline, CDR1 is SNHLY and CDR2 is FYNNEI. V was shortened by 7 bases and J by 5 bases, with 15 bases between the two germline ends. This CDR3 comprises 13 residues. CDR3: CASTPVGVDEQYF. CDR3 DNA: TGTGCCAGCACCCCGGTGGGCGTGGACGAGCAGTACTTC.

J is TRBJ2-7 and V is TRBV28; TRBD2 matches at 8 bases. The CDR3 runs 14 residues. The trim removed 5 bases at V and 3 bases at J, leaving 6 bases unmatched. Germline V gene lookup returns CDR1 MDHEN and CDR2 SYDVKM. This CDR3 reads CASSPGLVGYEQYF. In DNA, the CDR3 is TGTGCCAGCAGTCCGGGACTAGTTGGCTACGAGCAGTACTTC.

This clonotype was seen once. The chain combines TRBV30 with TRBJ2-1; D is uncertain. CDR3 size: 14 residues. V was cut by 5 bases and J by 0 bases, with 11 bases left in between. Germline CDR1 and CDR2: GTSNPN and SVGIG (reference sequence). The CDR3 nucleotides are TGTGCCTGGGAGAGCATAAGCTCCTACAATGAGCAGTTCTTC. Its translation: CAWESISSYNEQFF.

This clonotype was detected only once. The V and J genes are TRBV29-1 and TRBJ2-2; D is unclear. V lost 1 base and J lost 1, with 4 bases in between. In germline, CDR1 is SQVTM, CDR2 ANQGSEA. CDR3 length: 13 amino acids. CDR3 sequence: CSVEVWNTGELFF. CDR3 DNA: TGCAGCGTTGAAGTTTGGAACACCGGGGAGCTGTTTTTT.

This chain uses TRBV7-8 with TRBJ1-5; no clear D gene. CDR1 SGHVS and CDR2 FQNEAQ come from the germline V gene. Trimming took 0 bases from V and 1 from J, leaving 10 bases between them. The length of the CDR3 is 16 residues. The CDR3 sequence is CASSLAHPPSNQPQHF. CDR3 DNA: TGTGCCAGCAGCTTAGCCCACCCTCCAAGCAATCAGCCCCAGCATTTT.

This sequence joins TRBV9 and TRBJ2-7; D tentatively reads TRBD1 or TRBD2 (5 bases each). The V gene's germline CDR1 is SGDLS and CDR2 YYNGEE. Trimming stripped 4 bases from V and 2 bases from J, with 13 bases between. This CDR3 comprises 14 residues. CDR3 loop: CASSPWDGTYEQYF. In DNA form, the CDR3 reads TGTGCCAGCAGCCCATGGGACGGGACCTACGAGCAGTACTTC.

The rearrangement joins TRBV4-2 to TRBJ1-1; TRBD1 matches 7 bases. The CDR3 spans 14 residues. Germline trimming cut 4 bases from V and 2 bases from J; bases unmatched to any gene: 4. CDR1 is LGHNA, CDR2 YNFKEQ, per germline. CDR3 sequence reads: CASSPTGENTEAFF. The CDR3 coding sequence is TGTGCCAGCAGCCCCACAGGGGAAAACACTGAAGCTTTCTTT.

The chain uses TRBV9 and TRBJ2-1, with TRBD2 identical over 9 bases. The CDR3 covers 16 residues. Germline V gene data show CDR1 as SGDLS and CDR2 as YYNGEE. Losses at the gene ends were 4 bases for V and 5 bases for J; bases not matched to a gene: 10. In DNA form, the CDR3 reads TGTGCCAGCAGCTCCCCAACTAGCGGGCCTAACAATGAGCAGTTCTTC. It specifies CASSSPTSGPNNEQFF.

This sequence joins TRBV4-1 and TRBJ2-7; D uncertain. Germline V gene sequence: CDR1 MGHRA, CDR2 YSYEKL. The CDR3 extends over 15 amino acids. V dropped 1 base and J dropped 7 bases, with 17 bases sitting between them. CDR3 protein: CASSQGTLPLREQYF. The CDR3 DNA is TGCGCCAGCAGCCAAGGGACCTTACCCTTACGGGAGCAGTACTTC.

This chain connects TRBV20-1 to TRBJ2-3; 13 bases agree with TRBD2. CDR3 length equals 16 residues. V lost 3 bases, J lost 1 base, and 4 bases stayed unmatched. Looked up from germline, CDR1 is DFQATT and CDR2 is SNEGSKA (reference sequence). The CDR3 reads CSASGLAGDGTDTQYF. The CDR3 DNA sequence: TGCAGTGCTAGCGGACTAGCGGGAGACGGCACAGATACGCAGTATTTT.

The chain uses TRBV2 and TRBJ2-6, with 8 positions matching TRBD1. V gave up 7 bases and J gave up 0 bases; unmatched junction bases: 14. The CDR3 has 19 residues. Germline V gene lookup returns CDR1 SNHLY and CDR2 FYNNEI. The CDR3: CASTYVPGQDISGANVLTF. The CDR3 nucleotides are TGTGCCAGCACTTACGTTCCGGGACAGGACATCTCTGGGGCCAACGTCCTGACTTTC. The variable domain in full, completed from reference TRBV2 and TRBJ2-6, reads EPEVTQTPSHQVTQMGQEVILRCVPISNHLYFYWYRQILGQKVEFLVSFYNNEISEKSEIFDDQFSVERPDGSNFTLKIRSTKLEDSAMYFCASTYVPGQDISGANVLTFGAGSRLTVL.

This chain connects TRBV13 to TRBJ2-5; D call uncertain. The length of the CDR3 is 13 residues. With 0 bases removed from V and 5 bases from J, the gap between germline ends came to 7 bases. Germline CDR1 reads PRHDT; CDR2 reads FYEKMQ (reference sequence). The CDR3 region has the DNA TGTGCCAGCAGCTTAGGGGGATGGGAGACCCAGTACTTC. Residues: CASSLGGWETQYF. The full variable domain, in which reference TRBV13 and TRBJ2-5 provide the parts outside the CDR3, is AAGVIQSPRHLIKEKRETATLKCYPIPRHDTVYWYQQGPGQDPQFLISFYEKMQSDKGSIPDRFSAQQFSDYHSELNMSSLELGDSALYFCASSLGGWETQYFGPGTRLLVL.